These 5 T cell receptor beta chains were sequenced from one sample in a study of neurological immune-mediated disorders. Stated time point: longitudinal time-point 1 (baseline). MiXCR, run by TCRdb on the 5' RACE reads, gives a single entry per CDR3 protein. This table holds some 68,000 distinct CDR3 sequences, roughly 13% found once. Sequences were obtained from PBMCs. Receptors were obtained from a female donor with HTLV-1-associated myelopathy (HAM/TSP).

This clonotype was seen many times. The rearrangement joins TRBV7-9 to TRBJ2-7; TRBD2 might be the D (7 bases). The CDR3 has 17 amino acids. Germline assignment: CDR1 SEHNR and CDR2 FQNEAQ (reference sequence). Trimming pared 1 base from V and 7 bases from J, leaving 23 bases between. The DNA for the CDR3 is TGTGCCAGCAGCTTAGTTATGGCCGGGGGGCGGCTTTGGGAGCAGTACTTC. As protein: CASSLVMAGGRLWEQYF.

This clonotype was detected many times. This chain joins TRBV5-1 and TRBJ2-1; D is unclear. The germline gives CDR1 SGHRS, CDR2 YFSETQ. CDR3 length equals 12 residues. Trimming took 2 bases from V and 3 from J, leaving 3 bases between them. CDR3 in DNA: TGCGCCAGCAGCTTAAACTACAATGAGCAGTTCTTC. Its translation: CASSLNYNEQFF.

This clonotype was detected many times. CDR3: CASRGQGLNQPQHF. CDR3 nucleotides: TGTGCCAGCAGGGGACAGGGACTAAATCAGCCCCAGCATTTT. This chain uses TRBV2 with TRBJ1-5, with 9 bases identical to TRBD1. CDR3 size: 14 residues. V gave up 6 bases and J gave up 4 bases; unmatched junction bases: 4. Germline CDR1 and CDR2: SNHLY and FYNNEI. Supplemented by reference TRBV2 and TRBJ1-5, the full variable domain reads EPEVTQTPSHQVTQMGQEVILRCVPISNHLYFYWYRQILGQKVEFLVSFYNNEISEKSEIFDDQFSVERPDGSNFTLKIRSTKLEDSAMYFCASRGQGLNQPQHFGDGTRLSIL.

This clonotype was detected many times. The CDR3 loop is CASSFLTDLTGGDTF. The CDR3 nucleotides are TGTGCCAGCAGCTTCTTGACGGATTTAACAGGGGGCGACACCTTC. This chain connects TRBV7-9 to TRBJ1-2, with 9 bases fitting TRBD1. Trimming took 3 bases from V and 12 from J; bases not matched to a gene: 14. Per the germline V gene, CDR1 is SEHNR and CDR2 is FQNEAQ (reference sequence). This CDR3 is 15 amino acids long.

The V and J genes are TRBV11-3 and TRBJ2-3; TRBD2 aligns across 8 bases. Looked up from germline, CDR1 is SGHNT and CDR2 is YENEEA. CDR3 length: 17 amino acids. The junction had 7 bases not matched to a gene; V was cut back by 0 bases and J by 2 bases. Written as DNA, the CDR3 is TGTGCCAGCAGCTTAGATTCTGTAGCGGGGTTCACAGATACGCAGTATTTT. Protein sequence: CASSLDSVAGFTDTQYF.